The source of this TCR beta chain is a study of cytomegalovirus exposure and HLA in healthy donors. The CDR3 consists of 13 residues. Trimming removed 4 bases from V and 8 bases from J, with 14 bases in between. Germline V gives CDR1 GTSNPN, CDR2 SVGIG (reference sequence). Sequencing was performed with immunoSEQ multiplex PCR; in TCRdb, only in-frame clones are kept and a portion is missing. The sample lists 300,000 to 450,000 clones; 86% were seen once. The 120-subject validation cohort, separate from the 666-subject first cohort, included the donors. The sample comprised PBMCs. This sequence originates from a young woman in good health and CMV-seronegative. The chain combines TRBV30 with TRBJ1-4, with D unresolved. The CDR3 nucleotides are TGTGCCTGGATAGTACCAGGTGGGGAAAAACTGTTTTTT. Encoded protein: CAWIVPGGEKLFF.